A single sample gave rise to the 15 T cell receptor beta chains below, sequenced in a study of blood T cell repertoires in COVID-19. TCRdb keeps only in-frame clones here, not all; method: immunoSEQ multiplex PCR. The data hold some 100,000 clones, with roughly 90% observed a single time. Source material: peripheral blood. The receptors were gathered from a man aged 50-59 years with active COVID-19.

V is TRBV2 and J is TRBJ2-2; D is ambiguous. Trimming shortened V by 0 bases and J by 5 bases, and 7 bases separated the two germline ends. Germline CDR1 is SNHLY and CDR2 is FYNNEI. The length of the CDR3 is 14 residues. CDR3 coding DNA: TGTGCCAGCAGTGAAGCGCCAGGAACCGGGGAGCTGTTTTTT. This translates into CASSEAPGTGELFF.

The V call is TRBV7-8, the J call TRBJ2-5; 11 bases agree with TRBD2. V lost 2 bases and J lost 2; bases outside the gene matches: 4. The CDR3 has 16 amino acids. Germline V gene sequence: CDR1 SGHVS, CDR2 FQNEAQ. The CDR3: CASSLMSSGGQETQYF. Here the CDR3 DNA reads TGTGCCAGCAGCTTAATGTCTAGCGGGGGGCAAGAGACCCAGTACTTC.

The V call is TRBV5-4, the J call TRBJ2-6, with D possibly matching TRBD2 (5 bases). This CDR3 is 14 amino acids long. Trimming removed 5 bases from V and 12 bases from J, with 18 bases in between. Germline V lookup: CDR1 SGHNT, CDR2 YYREEE (reference sequence). Here the CDR3 DNA reads TGTGCCAGCAGTTTCGGAGGAGGACCCGGCGTCCTGACTTTC. Translation gives CASSFGGGPGVLTF.

This sequence joins TRBV4-1 and TRBJ2-2; D remains ambiguous. This CDR3 has 14 residues. Germline CDR1 MGHRA, CDR2 YSYEKL. The V end was cut by 0 bases, the J end by 5 bases, with 7 bases between. The CDR3 sequence: CASSQDPLTGELFF. DNA for the CDR3: TGCGCCAGCAGCCAAGACCCCCTGACCGGGGAGCTGTTTTTT.

The V call is TRBV5-4, the J call TRBJ2-2, with D perhaps matching TRBD1 (6 bases). Germline V lookup: CDR1 SGHNT, CDR2 YYREEE (reference sequence). This CDR3 has 16 residues. The germline V and J ends were trimmed by 0 bases and 0 bases, with 9 bases remaining between them. CDR3 in DNA: TGTGCCAGCAGCTTGGGGGGACAAACGAACACCGGGGAGCTGTTTTTT. It encodes CASSLGGQTNTGELFF.

This chain connects TRBV5-1 to TRBJ2-2; the D gene is possibly TRBD1 (5 bases). Germline assignment: CDR1 SGHRS and CDR2 YFSETQ. The ends were cut back, 1 base at V and 1 base at J, with 11 bases in the middle. This CDR3 region has 16 residues. CDR3 region: CASSLLNRRNTGELFF. The DNA of the CDR3 is TGCGCCAGCAGCTTGTTGAACAGGAGGAACACCGGGGAGCTGTTTTTT.

The CDR3 DNA is TGTGCCGGCCGCCAGGGAAGGACCGGGGAGCTGTTTTTT. This encodes CAGRQGRTGELFF. This sequence joins TRBV21-1 and TRBJ2-2; the D segment call TRBD1 is taken from the table without a DNA check. TRBV21-1 is a pseudogene. The length of the CDR3 is 13 residues.

V and J are TRBV5-1 and TRBJ2-1, with unresolved D. The germline gives CDR1 SGHRS, CDR2 YFSETQ. V shed 0 bases and J shed 6 bases, with 10 bases lying between them. CDR3 size: 14 residues. CDR3 sequence reads: CASSLEDGANEQFF. The CDR3 DNA reads TGCGCCAGCAGCTTGGAAGACGGAGCCAATGAGCAGTTCTTC.

The sample holds a few counts of this clone. J is TRBJ1-2 and V is TRBV4-1; tentative D call: TRBD1 (5 bases). This CDR3 comprises 14 residues. Germline lookup yields CDR1 MGHRA and CDR2 YSYEKL. Trimming pared 1 base from V and 2 bases from J, leaving 8 bases between. The CDR3 bases are TGCGCCAGCAGCCAAGCCGACAGAAACTATGGCTACACCTTC. Translated, it gives CASSQADRNYGYTF.

This sequence joins TRBV12-3 or TRBV12-4 and TRBJ2-1; D may be TRBD1 (5 bases). This CDR3 is 12 amino acids long. With 8 bases removed from V and 6 bases from J, the gap between germline ends came to 11 bases. Written as DNA, the CDR3 is TGTGCCAGCGGCCAAGACAGCAATGAGCAGTTCTTC. This sequence encodes CASGQDSNEQFF.

This chain connects TRBV29-1 to TRBJ2-3; 7 nucleotides match TRBD1. Germline lookup yields CDR1 SQVTM and CDR2 ANQGSEA. J was trimmed by 3 bases and V by 7 bases; bases with no gene match: 10. There are 14 residues in the CDR3. CDR3 in amino acids: CSARQGWGTDTQYF. The CDR3 DNA sequence: TGCAGCGCTCGACAGGGTTGGGGGACAGATACGCAGTATTTT.

The chain uses TRBV5-1 and TRBJ2-5; 13 positions match TRBD2. The germline V gene encodes CDR1 SGHRS and CDR2 YFSETQ. Trimming took 3 bases from V and 2 from J; bases not matched to a gene: 7. The CDR3 length is 17 residues. The CDR3 here is CASSSLQGLAGQETQYF. The CDR3 DNA follows: TGCGCCAGCAGCTCCCTCCAGGGACTAGCGGGGCAAGAGACCCAGTACTTC.

V gene TRBV5-1 combines with J gene TRBJ2-5, with TRBD2 identical over 10 bases. The CDR3 covers 16 residues. Trimming cost V 4 bases and J 5 bases; bases outside gene matches: 11. Germline-derived CDR1 and CDR2 are SGHRS and YFSETQ. In DNA, the CDR3 is TGCGCCAGCAGCCCCTACAGCGGGAGGGCATCGGAGACCCAGTACTTC. Residues: CASSPYSGRASETQYF.

The V gene is TRBV14, the J gene TRBJ2-1, with D perhaps TRBD2 (6 bases). Germline CDR1 SGHDN, CDR2 FVKESK. This CDR3 is 13 amino acids long. V dropped 1 base and J dropped 10 bases, with 11 bases sitting between them. The CDR3 DNA follows: TGTGCCAGCAGCCAAGTCGAGGGAGGCGAGCAGTTCTTC. It is translated as CASSQVEGGEQFF.

This chain uses TRBV18 with TRBJ2-5; 9 nucleotides agree with TRBD2. J was trimmed by 5 bases and V by 3 bases; bases with no gene match: 16. The CDR3 length is 18 residues. Per the germline V gene, CDR1 is KGHSH and CDR2 is LQKENI. CDR3 coding DNA: TGTGCCAGCTCACCCCGGACTAGCGAGTTTATCCTCCGGGAGACCCAGTACTTC. Its protein is CASSPRTSEFILRETQYF.